This TCR beta chain appears in the sequencing data of a study of T cell responses to AZD1222 COVID-19 vaccine. Across the study: It was second doses at about 4 or about 12 weeks that were pooled.

The protocol was immunoSEQ multiplex PCR, while the TCRdb copy is restricted to in-frame clones and leaves out a portion. The sample has fewer than 130,000 clones; roughly four fifths are singletons. The material was peripheral blood, obtained on day 0 of AZD1222 vaccination. The TCR was taken from an adult in good health.

CDR3 sequence reads: CASSARDTEAFF. The CDR3 DNA reads as TGTGCCAGCAGTGCCCGGGATACTGAAGCTTTCTTT. The chain uses TRBV6-6 and TRBJ1-1; no clear D. CDR1 MNHNY and CDR2 SVGAGI come from the germline V gene (reference sequence). Trimming removed 5 bases at V and 5 bases at J, with 9 bases between. The CDR3 totals 12 residues.